Shown below are 6 T cell receptor beta chains from a single sample sequenced in a study of blood T cell repertoires in COVID-19. Here immunoSEQ multiplex PCR was the method, and the copy in TCRdb shows in-frame clones only, minus some. Of 200,000 or so clones in the sample, about 88% were seen once. The material sequenced was peripheral blood. Receptor source: a man aged 55-75 years with acute or convalescent COVID-19.

A remark on this clone: The junction and the germline gene differ at one end; a read error may be behind it. The rearrangement uses TRBV5-1 and TRBJ1-6, with 9 nucleotides matching TRBD1. CDR1 and CDR2 (germline): SGHRS, YFSETQ. The CDR3 covers 17 residues. The CDR3 nucleotides are TGCGCCAGCACCTTGAGAGGACCGACAGGGGGAGATTCACCCCTCCACTTT. The encoded protein is CASTLRGPTGGDSPLHF.

This clone has ten or more counts. V gene TRBV19 combines with J gene TRBJ2-7; 7 bases are shared with TRBD2. V shed 5 bases, J shed 2 bases, and the junction held 6 bases outside the gene matches. CDR1 is LNHDA and CDR2 is SQIVND in the germline V gene (reference sequence). The CDR3 extends over 14 amino acids. The CDR3 DNA sequence: TGTGCCAGTAGTCAGGGACTACTCACCTACGAGCAGTACTTC. Its protein is CASSQGLLTYEQYF.

This clone appeared a single time. J is TRBJ1-1 and V is TRBV19, with 10 nucleotides matching TRBD1. Germline V lookup: CDR1 LNHDA, CDR2 SQIVND (reference sequence). V lost 5 bases and J lost 10; bases outside the gene matches: 13. This CDR3 has 15 amino acids. CDR3: CASSEEGTGAVGAFF. CDR3 nucleotide sequence: TGTGCCAGTAGTGAGGAGGGGACAGGGGCCGTGGGAGCTTTCTTT.

The chain links TRBV4-3 to TRBJ2-1; no clear D gene. CDR3 length: 14 residues. CDR1 is LGHNA and CDR2 is YSLEER in the germline V gene. V lost 0 bases and J 8 bases, leaving 11 bases between the germline ends. The CDR3, as DNA: TGCGCCAGCAGCCAAGATCCTTCTACGGATGAGCAGTTCTTC. Translated, it gives CASSQDPSTDEQFF.

The chain employs TRBV28 and TRBJ2-5; TRBD1 agrees at 7 bases. CDR1 is MDHEN and CDR2 is SYDVKM in the germline V gene. The V and J ends lost 5 bases and 4 bases, in that order; junction bases with no gene match: 10. This CDR3 has 15 residues. Written as DNA, the CDR3 is TGTGCCAGCAGTCCCGGCCCAGGGGGTCGAGAGACCCAGTACTTC. Its translation: CASSPGPGGRETQYF.

This sequence joins TRBV6-5 and TRBJ2-5; D is perhaps TRBD1 (5 bases). Germline values: CDR1 MNHEY, CDR2 SVGAGI. V gave up 5 bases and J gave up 3 bases, with 16 bases separating them. The CDR3 consists of 15 residues. For the CDR3, the DNA is TGTGCCAGCAGTACATTGTCTGGGGCAGAAGAGACCCAGTACTTC. Protein product: CASSTLSGAEETQYF.